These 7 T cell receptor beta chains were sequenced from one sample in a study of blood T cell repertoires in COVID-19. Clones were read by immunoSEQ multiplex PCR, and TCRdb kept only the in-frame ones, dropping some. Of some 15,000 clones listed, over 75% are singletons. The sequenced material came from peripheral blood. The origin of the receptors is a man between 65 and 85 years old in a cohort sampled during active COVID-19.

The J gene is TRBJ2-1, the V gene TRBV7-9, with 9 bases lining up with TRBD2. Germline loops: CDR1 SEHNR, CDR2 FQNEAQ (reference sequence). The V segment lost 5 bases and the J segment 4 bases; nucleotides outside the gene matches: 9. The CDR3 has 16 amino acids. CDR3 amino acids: CASSTGLAVQYNEQFF. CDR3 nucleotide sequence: TGTGCCAGCAGCACGGGACTAGCAGTCCAGTACAATGAGCAGTTCTTC.

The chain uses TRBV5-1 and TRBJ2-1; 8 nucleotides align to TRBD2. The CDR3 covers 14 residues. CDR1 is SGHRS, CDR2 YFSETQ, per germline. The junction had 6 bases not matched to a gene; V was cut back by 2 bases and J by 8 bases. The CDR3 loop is CASSLAGVPYEQFF. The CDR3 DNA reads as TGCGCCAGCAGCTTAGCGGGAGTCCCGTATGAGCAGTTCTTC.

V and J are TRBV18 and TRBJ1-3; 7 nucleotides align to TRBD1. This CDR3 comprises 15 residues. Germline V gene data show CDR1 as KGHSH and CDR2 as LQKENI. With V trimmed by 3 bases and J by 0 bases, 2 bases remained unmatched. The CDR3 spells CASSPTGISGNTIYF. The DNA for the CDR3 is TGTGCCAGCTCACCGACAGGGATCTCTGGAAACACCATATATTTT. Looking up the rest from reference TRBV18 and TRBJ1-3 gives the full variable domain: NAGVMQNPRHLVRRRGQEARLRCSPMKGHSHVYWYRQLPEEGLKFMVYLQKENIIDESGMPKERFSAEFPKEGPSILRIQQVVRGDSAAYFCASSPTGISGNTIYFGEGSWLTVV.

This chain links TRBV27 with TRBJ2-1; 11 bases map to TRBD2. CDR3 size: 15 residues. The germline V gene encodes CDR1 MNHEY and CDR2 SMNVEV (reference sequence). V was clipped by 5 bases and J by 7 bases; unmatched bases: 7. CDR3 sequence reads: CASSLSGRATNEQFF. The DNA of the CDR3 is TGTGCCAGCAGTCTTAGCGGGAGGGCCACTAATGAGCAGTTCTTC.

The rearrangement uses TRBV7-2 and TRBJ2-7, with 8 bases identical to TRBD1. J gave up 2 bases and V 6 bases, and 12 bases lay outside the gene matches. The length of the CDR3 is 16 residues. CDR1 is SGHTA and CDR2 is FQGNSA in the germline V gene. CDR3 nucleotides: TGTGCCAGCAGAGACGCAGGGGGCTTACGGGCCTACGAGCAGTACTTC. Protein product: CASRDAGGLRAYEQYF.

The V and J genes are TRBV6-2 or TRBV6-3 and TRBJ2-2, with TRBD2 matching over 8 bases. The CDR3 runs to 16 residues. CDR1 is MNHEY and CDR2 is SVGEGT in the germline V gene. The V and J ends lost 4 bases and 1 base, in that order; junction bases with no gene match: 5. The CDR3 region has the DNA TGTGCCAGCAGTTTATTAGCGGGATGGAACACCGGGGAGCTGTTTTTT. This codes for CASSLLAGWNTGELFF.

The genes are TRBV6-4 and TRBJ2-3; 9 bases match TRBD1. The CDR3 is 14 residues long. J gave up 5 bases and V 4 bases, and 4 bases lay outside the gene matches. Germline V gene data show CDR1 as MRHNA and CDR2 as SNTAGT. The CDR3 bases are TGTGCCAGCAGTGTGGGACAGGGTGGAGATACGCAGTATTTT. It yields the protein CASSVGQGGDTQYF.